Below, 5 T cell receptor beta chains from the same sample are listed, as sequenced in a study of shared clonotypes between healthy human individuals. TCRdb's copy holds only in-frame clones and misses some; the assay was immunoSEQ multiplex PCR. Here the sample spans about 2 million clones, approximately 94% being singletons. The naive CD8 fraction comprised CD45RO-negative cells positively selected for CCR7 and excluded terminally differentiated effector memory CD45RA+ cells. The sequenced sample was naive CD8+ T cells sorted from blood. All receptors come from a man between 18 and 29 years old in good health.

J is TRBJ2-3 and V is TRBV10-3, with 7 bases fitting TRBD1. Germline CDR1 reads ENHRY; CDR2 reads SYGVKD. V was pared by 0 bases and J by 2 bases, with 5 bases of the junction left unmatched. CDR3 length: 16 residues. The CDR3 region is CAISESWTGDTDTQYF. CDR3 bases: TGTGCCATCAGTGAGTCTTGGACAGGAGACACAGATACGCAGTATTTT.

CDR3 in DNA: TGTGCCAGCAGCTTAACGGGGGCTCCCTATGGCTACACCTTC. This encodes CASSLTGAPYGYTF. This chain connects TRBV11-2 to TRBJ1-2, with D perhaps matching TRBD1 (6 bases). Between the trimmed V and J ends, which lost 2 bases and 4 bases, there was a span of 11 bases. Germline V gene lookup returns CDR1 SGHAT and CDR2 FQNNGV. The CDR3 contains 14 residues.

The V gene is TRBV2, the J gene TRBJ1-1; D may be TRBD1 (5 bases). CDR1 is SNHLY and CDR2 is FYNNEI in the germline V gene. The V and J ends lost 4 bases and 1 base respectively, with 10 bases between them. The CDR3 length is 14 residues. In DNA, the CDR3 is TGTGCCAGCAGTGTCCCAGGGAAGAACACTGAAGCTTTCTTT. This gives the protein CASSVPGKNTEAFF. Complete variable domain (other parts from reference TRBV2 and TRBJ1-1): EPEVTQTPSHQVTQMGQEVILRCVPISNHLYFYWYRQILGQKVEFLVSFYNNEISEKSEIFDDQFSVERPDGSNFTLKIRSTKLEDSAMYFCASSVPGKNTEAFFGQGTRLTVV.

In nucleotides, the CDR3 is TGTGCCAGCAGCTTATTCGGTCAGGGAACAACTAATGAAAAACTGTTTTTT. Translating gives CASSLFGQGTTNEKLFF. V gene TRBV7-2 combines with J gene TRBJ1-4, with a tentative D call TRBD1 (5 bases). CDR1 is SGHTA and CDR2 is FQGNSA in the germline V gene. With 2 bases removed from V and 0 bases from J, the gap between germline ends came to 13 bases. The CDR3 contains 17 residues.

The chain links TRBV19 to TRBJ2-7; D gene unclear. Trimming stripped 6 bases from V and 0 bases from J, with 12 bases between. This CDR3 has 14 residues. Germline V gene lookup returns CDR1 LNHDA and CDR2 SQIVND (reference sequence). CDR3 protein: CASSSLFSSYEQYF. The DNA of the CDR3 is TGTGCCAGTAGCAGTCTATTCAGCTCCTACGAGCAGTACTTC.